These 11 T cell receptor beta chains originate from one sample sequenced in a study of identical twins. MiXCR was run by TCRdb on the 5' RACE reads, yielding one entry per CDR3 protein. The table includes 550,000 to 800,000 distinct CDR3 sequences, just over 7% detected once. This sample was shared with a second study, whose subject was yellow fever vaccine responses in identical twins.

Sequenced material: PBMCs. The receptor source for this set is a woman younger than 30 in good health.

Points on this clonotype: Sequence at one end of the junction differs from germline and may be a read error. The V call is TRBV3-1, the J call TRBJ2-7; maybe TRBD2 (5 bases). The CDR3 has 12 amino acids. The germline CDR1 and CDR2 sequences are LGHDT and YNNKEL (reference sequence). CDR3 sequence: CASSQTYGLANF. DNA for the CDR3: TGTGCCAGCAGCCAAACTTACGGACTTGCCAACTTC.

V is TRBV29-1 and J is TRBJ2-1; 10 positions agree with TRBD1. The J segment lost 4 bases and the V segment lost 5 bases, leaving 8 bases of the junction unmatched. The CDR3 contains 15 residues. Germline CDR1 SQVTM, CDR2 ANQGSEA. CDR3 DNA: TGCAGCGTTAAGTTGTGGGGACAGGGGTACAATGAGCAGTTCTTC. Translating it yields CSVKLWGQGYNEQFF.

The chain carries TRBV6-5 and TRBJ1-4, with D perhaps TRBD1 (5 bases). Trimming removed 4 bases from V and 4 bases from J, with 10 bases in between. This CDR3 is built from 14 residues. Germline CDR1 MNHEY, CDR2 SVGAGI. CDR3 sequence (DNA): TGTGCCAGCAGTTTACGACAGCTTAATGAAAAACTGTTTTTT. This encodes CASSLRQLNEKLFF.

This clonotype was recorded many times. V and J are TRBV5-1 and TRBJ1-1; no clear D. The CDR3 has 12 amino acids. The germline V gene encodes CDR1 SGHRS and CDR2 YFSETQ. Deletions cut 4 bases from V and 1 base from J, with 5 bases between. The CDR3 reads CASSNGNTEAFF. The DNA of the CDR3 is TGCGCCAGCAGCAACGGGAACACTGAAGCTTTCTTT.

At least ten counts were recorded for this clonotype. The chain has TRBV5-1 and TRBJ1-4; the D is unclear. V was shortened by 2 bases and J by 0 bases, with 11 bases between the two germline ends. CDR1 SGHRS and CDR2 YFSETQ come from the germline V gene. The CDR3 is made up of 16 amino acids. The CDR3 loop reads CASSFSGGSTNEKLFF. The CDR3 coding sequence is TGCGCCAGCAGCTTTTCAGGAGGGTCAACTAATGAAAAACTGTTTTTT.

Only a few counts were recorded for this clonotype. The chain links TRBV7-9 to TRBJ2-1; D is unresolved. In germline, CDR1 is SEHNR, CDR2 FQNEAQ (reference sequence). The V and J ends lost 5 bases and 4 bases respectively, with 15 bases between them. There are 15 residues in the CDR3. This CDR3 reads CASSRGDIGYNEQFF. As DNA, the CDR3 is TGTGCCAGCAGCCGCGGTGACATTGGGTACAATGAGCAGTTCTTC.

At least ten counts were recorded for this clonotype. The chain links TRBV28 to TRBJ2-7; 8 bases are a match to TRBD2. V lost 6 bases to trimming and J lost 3 bases; unmatched junction nucleotides: 7. The CDR3 consists of 14 residues. Per the germline V gene, CDR1 is MDHEN and CDR2 is SYDVKM. DNA for the CDR3: TGTGCCAGCAGACTTACCGGGACTAGCTACGAGCAGTACTTC. Residues: CASRLTGTSYEQYF.

This sequence joins TRBV7-9 and TRBJ2-7; 11 positions match TRBD2. The CDR3 runs 15 residues. Germline CDR1 and CDR2: SEHNR and FQNEAQ (reference sequence). J lost 2 bases, V lost 6 bases, and 6 bases had no gene match. DNA for the CDR3: TGTGCCAGCAGGGCCGGGACTAGCGGTACCTACGAGCAGTACTTC. It is translated as CASRAGTSGTYEQYF.

The V gene is TRBV28, the J gene TRBJ2-1; the D is unclear. Trimming removed 1 base at V and 7 bases at J, with 5 bases between. The CDR3 has 12 residues. Germline loops: CDR1 MDHEN, CDR2 SYDVKM. The CDR3 DNA is TGTGCCAGCAGTTTATACCTTAATGAGCAGTTCTTC. This encodes CASSLYLNEQFF.

V usage is TRBV7-9 and J usage is TRBJ1-2; 10 nucleotides match TRBD1. Germline V gives CDR1 SEHNR, CDR2 FQNEAQ (reference sequence). The CDR3 sequence is 15 residues long. V shed 3 bases, J shed 3 bases, and the junction held 4 bases outside the gene matches. CDR3: CASSFDRGRDYGYTF. CDR3 coding DNA: TGTGCCAGCAGCTTCGACAGGGGGCGCGACTATGGCTACACCTTC.

In the case of this clonotype: A single base separates this from a much larger clone, so it may be a read error. The chain has TRBV28 and TRBJ2-5; the D gene is possibly TRBD1 (5 bases). The CDR3 length is 18 residues. Germline CDR1 reads MDHEN; CDR2 reads SYDVKM. The CDR3 region is CAISFLAGIRGHQETQYF. DNA of the CDR3: TGTGCCATCAGTTTTCTGGCAGGGATTCGAGGCCACCAAGAGACCCAGTACTTC.